The subject of this entry is one T cell receptor (beta chain). The antigen is unknown. One end of the junction is discordant with germline, which a read error may explain. According to the study, TCR beta libraries were built with iRepertoire HTBI primers and CDR3-region Arm-PCR. TCRdb used MiXCR to reprocess the multiplex PCR reads, holding one entry per CDR3 protein. The table shows approximately 380,000 distinct CDR3 sequences, with around 20% occurring only once. This record comes from a study of regulatory T cells in long-lasting Graves disease. Time point of the sample: persistent/refractory GD, antithyroid drugs over 5 years with positive TRAb. RNA extracted from PBMCs served as the sequencing template. The CDR3 consists of 12 residues. From germline, CDR1 is SGHTA and CDR2 FQGNSA. Study findings and constraints: When disease was persistent, TRBV28, TRBJ1-2 and TRBJ2-5 were the favored segments. Patients whose Graves' disease persisted exhibited lower TCR diversity than those newly diagnosed.

The V call is TRBV7-2, the J call TRBJ2-4, with 11 bases matching TRBD2. The sequencing used peripheral blood mononuclear cells (PBMCs), collected when the disease was refractory, from a patient treated with antithyroid drugs. This receptor was taken from a female donor with Graves disease. The CDR3 sequence: CASSGSGRAKIF. The CDR3 DNA reads TGTGCCAGCAGTGGTAGCGGGAGGGCCAAAATCTTC.